The rows below give T cell receptor beta chains drawn from one sample of a study of T-cell memory formation after mild COVID-19. TCRdb ran MiXCR on the 5' RACE reads and lists one entry per CDR3 protein. The data show about 58,000 distinct CDR3 sequences, 25% to 30% seen once. Sequenced sample: PBMCs or a T cell subset sorted from them (not recorded which). The source of these receptors is a man aged 18-30 years who had mild COVID-19 (a few samples of this study predate the infection). Cell type and time point are not known. Each CDR3 is given with its conserved first and last residue. D genes are given only for firm matches.

>TRBV7-9|TRBD2|TRBJ2-2
CASTYHGRANTGELFF
>TRBV11-2|TRBD2|TRBJ2-1
CASRSSGGAHIEQFF
>TRBV5-1|.|TRBJ2-3
CASSLEGQPTDTQYF
>TRBV12-3/TRBV12-4|.|TRBJ2-2
CASRDLTGELFF
>TRBV5-1|.|TRBJ2-7
CASSFYRTSYEQYF
>TRBV4-3|TRBD2|TRBJ2-3
CASSPELAGGPDTQYF
>TRBV7-2|TRBD2|TRBJ2-3
CASSFGLGGFTDTQYF
>TRBV2|TRBD2|TRBJ2-3
CASRGNFGGTGDTQYF
>TRBV7-9|TRBD2|TRBJ2-1
CASLFGLAGRHDNEQFF
>TRBV4-2|TRBD1|TRBJ2-7
CASSPRGRGPYEQYF
>TRBV4-3|TRBD2|TRBJ2-1
CASSQDPPIIRARGGLNEQFF
>TRBV2|.|TRBJ1-5
CASSYGLSNQPQHF
>TRBV9|TRBD1|TRBJ2-1
CASTTGGATNEQFF
>TRBV3-1|.|TRBJ2-2
CASSQGDRWTGELFF
>TRBV2|.|TRBJ2-7
CASSVGLFYEQYF
>TRBV5-1|TRBD1|TRBJ2-1
CASRAGTGGSSYNEQFF
>TRBV5-6|.|TRBJ1-5
CASSALAGRSNQPQHF
>TRBV12-3/TRBV12-4|.|TRBJ2-2
CASSYSRELFF
>TRBV25-1|TRBD1|TRBJ2-1
CASSEYIRDRGRDEQFF